This T cell receptor beta chain was recovered during a study of identical twins. Whole-study findings and limits: Twins' excess sharing was less marked for out-of-frame beta sequences.

Only a few counts were recorded for this clonotype. What it recognizes is unknown. TCRdb independently ran MiXCR on the 5' RACE reads; one entry per CDR3 protein. The sample has under 900,000 distinct CDR3 sequences; 15% to 20% are singletons. Among all donors, each was a healthy Caucasian. CDR3 length equals 15 residues. The germline V and J ends were trimmed by 3 bases and 3 bases, with 18 bases remaining between them. Germline CDR1 DFQATT, CDR2 SNEGSKA (reference sequence). This same sample was also part of a study on T cells expressing NK-cell markers. That investigation notes: It was sorted CD3+CD56+NKG2C+, CD3+CD56+NKG2C- and CD3+CD56-NKG2C+ T cells that supplied the TCR beta repertoires. One of the eight sequenced donors was seronegative, whereas the other seven were HCMV-seropositive.

This receptor was taken from a woman between 18 and 29 years old in good health. The specimen sequenced was PBMCs. The chain joins TRBV20-1 to TRBJ2-7; D not resolved. The CDR3 reads CSASPSHSGSYEQYF. The CDR3 DNA sequence: TGCAGTGCTAGTCCCTCCCATTCAGGAAGCTACGAGCAGTACTTC.